This T cell receptor beta chain was recovered during a study of CD8 T cells in ankylosing spondylitis. Study results and caveats: CD8+ disease-linked clones were present at relatively low frequencies in blood. A motif in TCR beta, a set of roughly eight highly homologous variants, appeared characteristic of ankylosing spondylitis blood.

The ends were cut back, 1 base at V and 5 bases at J, with 8 bases in the middle. The germline CDR1 and CDR2 sequences are SEHNR and FQNEAQ (reference sequence). The CDR3 runs 13 residues. Many counts were recorded for this clonotype. Its matching antigen is unknown. Making use of molecular barcodes, quantitative 5'-RACE generated TCR beta libraries. A single record per CDR3 protein comes from TCRdb applying MiXCR to the 5' RACE reads. The sample lists almost 30,000 distinct CDR3 sequences, 5% to 5.5% occurring once. The sample comprised blood, either unsorted or a sorted T cell fraction (not recorded which). The genes are TRBV7-9 and TRBJ1-1, with unresolved D. The clonotype was recovered from a female donor with ankylosing spondylitis or in good health (not recorded which). CDR3 sequence (DNA): TGTGCCAGCAGCTTAGACGGAGGGACTGAAGCTTTCTTT. Amino acids: CASSLDGGTEAFF.